These 25 T cell receptor beta chains came from one sample sequenced in a study of shared clonotypes between healthy human individuals. Generated by immunoSEQ multiplex PCR, the TCRdb table keeps only in-frame clones and is missing some. The repertoire holds about 320,000 clones, with over 75% as singletons. Sequenced: memory CD8+ T cells sorted from blood. Subset denoted: CD45RO+ cells pooled with CCR7-negative TemRA cells. Every receptor here comes from a man between 18 and 35 years old in good health.

V and J are TRBV7-8 and TRBJ2-1; 10 positions agree with TRBD2. Germline V gives CDR1 SGHVS, CDR2 FQNEAQ. The CDR3 runs to 15 residues. J gave up 7 bases and V 6 bases, and 9 bases lay outside the gene matches. The CDR3 reads CASSHTSGTRNEQFF. The CDR3 region has the DNA TGTGCCAGCAGTCATACTAGCGGGACGCGAAATGAGCAGTTCTTC.

The count of this clone is one. V and J are TRBV7-2 and TRBJ2-7; D ambiguous. The CDR3 has 14 amino acids. Trimming shortened V by 9 bases and J by 3 bases, and 18 bases separated the two germline ends. The germline CDR1 and CDR2 sequences are SGHTA and FQGNSA. The CDR3 sequence: CASTLRLADYEQYF. The CDR3 DNA reads as TGTGCCAGTACTTTACGTTTGGCCGACTACGAGCAGTACTTC.

To note about this clone: Given a far larger clone just one base away, this is likely a sequencing read error. Other DNA sequences within the sample encode an identical CDR3. The chain links TRBV6-1 to TRBJ1-2; 7 bases fit TRBD1. The CDR3 contains 12 residues. Per the germline V gene, CDR1 is MNHNS and CDR2 is SASEGT. The J segment lost 8 bases and the V segment lost 2 bases, leaving 2 bases of the junction unmatched. The CDR3 DNA is TGTGCCAGCAGTGAAAGAGGGGGCGGCTACACCTTC. Protein: CASSERGGGYTF.

The CDR3 DNA is TGCGCCAGCAGCTGGCGGGACAGGTCTTACGAGCAGTACTTC. Translation gives CASSWRDRSYEQYF. The rearrangement links TRBV5-1 to TRBJ2-7; 8 nucleotides line up with TRBD1. The CDR3 has 14 amino acids. Trimming took 3 bases from V and 4 from J; bases not matched to a gene: 6. The V gene's germline CDR1 is SGHRS and CDR2 YFSETQ.

V usage is TRBV6-1 and J usage is TRBJ2-7, with a tentative D call TRBD1 (6 bases). The germline V gene has CDR1 MNHNS and CDR2 SASEGT. This CDR3 has 14 amino acids. The V end lost 6 bases, the J end lost 4 bases, and 16 bases lay between the germline ends. The CDR3, as DNA: TGTGCCAGCAGGGGACATGGACAGCCGTACGAGCAGTACTTC. Protein sequence: CASRGHGQPYEQYF.

This clone was observed once. The CDR3 reads CASSEMRLRGVQFF. CDR3 sequence (DNA): TGTGCCAGCAGCGAGATGCGCCTCCGTGGGGTGCAGTTCTTC. This sequence joins TRBV6-5 and TRBJ2-1; the D is unclear. This CDR3 contains 14 residues. Germline CDR1 reads MNHEY; CDR2 reads SVGAGI. Deletions cut 6 bases from V and 12 bases from J, with 21 bases between.

The genes are TRBV27 and TRBJ2-1; 8 bases map to TRBD2. The length of the CDR3 is 17 residues. V lost 3 bases, J lost 4 bases, and 11 bases stayed unmatched. From germline, CDR1 is MNHEY and CDR2 SMNVEV (reference sequence). The CDR3 DNA is TGTGCCAGCAGTTTGTTGGTCGGGCTAGCGGGTTACAATGAGCAGTTCTTC. Protein sequence: CASSLLVGLAGYNEQFF.

The chain is built from TRBV7-9 and TRBJ2-1; a weak D match, TRBD2 (6 bases). The germline V and J ends were trimmed by 5 bases and 8 bases, with 13 bases remaining between them. CDR1 SEHNR and CDR2 FQNEAQ come from the germline V gene (reference sequence). CDR3 length: 13 amino acids. The CDR3 reads CASSQDPGDEQFF. For the CDR3, the DNA is TGTGCCAGCAGCCAAGACCCGGGGGATGAGCAGTTCTTC.

The J gene is TRBJ2-5, the V gene TRBV29-1, with a weak D call TRBD2 (5 bases). This CDR3 is 13 amino acids long. V gave up 5 bases and J gave up 5 bases, with 15 bases separating them. Germline CDR1 SQVTM, CDR2 ANQGSEA. The CDR3 sequence is CSVQVRTGETQYF. The CDR3 bases are TGCAGCGTTCAGGTCCGGACTGGGGAGACCCAGTACTTC.

Details on this clone: Other nucleotide sequences in the sample specify the same CDR3. The chain employs TRBV6-5 and TRBJ2-7; possible D gene TRBD2, 6 bases. With 2 bases removed from V and 1 base from J, the gap between germline ends came to 6 bases. The germline V gene encodes CDR1 MNHEY and CDR2 SVGAGI. The CDR3 extends over 13 amino acids. The CDR3, as DNA: TGTGCCAGCAGTTACGGAGGGTCCTACGAGCAGTACTTC. Translation: CASSYGGSYEQYF.

The chain carries TRBV9 and TRBJ2-5; D possibly matches TRBD1 or TRBD2 (5 bases each). CDR3 size: 14 residues. Germline V gives CDR1 SGDLS, CDR2 YYNGEE. V was shortened by 4 bases and J by 7 bases, with 17 bases between the two germline ends. The CDR3: CASSQRQGDGTQYF. CDR3 coding DNA: TGTGCCAGCAGCCAGCGGCAGGGTGACGGGACCCAGTACTTC.

This clone showed up many times. This is likely an artifact of a read error, given a far larger clone one base away. Other nucleotide sequences from this sample produce the same CDR3. CDR3 amino acids: CASSSGQIYGYTF. CDR3 DNA: TGCGCCAGCAGCTCGGGACAGATCTATGGCTACACCTTC. The chain uses TRBV5-1 and TRBJ1-2; 7 bases agree with TRBD1. V dropped 3 bases and J dropped 4; count of bases not matched to a gene: 3. The CDR3 has 13 residues. Per germline, CDR1 SGHRS and CDR2 YFSETQ. Variable domain in full (rest from reference TRBV5-1 and TRBJ1-2): KAGVTQTPRYLIKTRGQQVTLSCSPISGHRSVSWYQQTPGQGLQFLFEYFSETQRNKGNFPGRFSGRQFSNSRSEMNVSTLELGDSALYLCASSSGQIYGYTFGSGTRLTVV.

The chain employs TRBV5-1 and TRBJ2-7; D possibly matches TRBD1 or TRBD2 (5 bases each). The V end lost 3 bases, the J end lost 7 bases, and 17 bases lay between the germline ends. The CDR3 is 14 amino acids. Germline CDR1 reads SGHRS; CDR2 reads YFSETQ. CDR3 DNA: TGCGCCAGCAGCTCTGGGACGGCGAGGGTTGAGCAGTACTTC. It translates to CASSSGTARVEQYF.

This clone was counted only a few times. V usage is TRBV7-3 and J usage is TRBJ2-5, with D perhaps TRBD1 or TRBD2 (5 bases each). Trimming took off 2 bases at V and 5 bases at J, with 15 bases between the two ends. From germline, CDR1 is SGHTA and CDR2 FQGTGA. This CDR3 is 15 amino acids long. This CDR3 is CASSLATGTDETQYF. The DNA for the CDR3 is TGTGCCAGCAGCTTAGCCACCGGGACCGATGAGACCCAGTACTTC.

The chain recombines TRBV29-1 with TRBJ2-7; no reliable D call. V shed 7 bases and J shed 1 base, with 8 bases lying between them. The CDR3 extends over 11 amino acids. Germline V gives CDR1 SQVTM, CDR2 ANQGSEA. CDR3 region: CSAVGSYEQYF. The DNA of the CDR3 is TGCAGCGCCGTGGGTTCCTACGAGCAGTACTTC.

V and J are TRBV6-1 and TRBJ2-1; D gene unclear. CDR1 and CDR2 (germline): MNHNS, SASEGT. Trimming stripped 4 bases from V and 0 bases from J, with 10 bases between. The CDR3 has 15 residues. The CDR3 sequence is CASSGMSTSYNEQFF. Here the CDR3 DNA reads TGTGCCAGCAGTGGCATGTCTACCTCCTACAATGAGCAGTTCTTC.

The chain joins TRBV27 to TRBJ1-2, with D possibly TRBD1 on 5 matching bases. This CDR3 has 14 amino acids. Germline CDR1 is MNHEY and CDR2 is SMNVEV (reference sequence). V was shortened by 2 bases and J by 8 bases, with 15 bases between the two germline ends. The DNA for the CDR3 is TGTGCCAGCAGTTTAATCTCCTCAGGGTTCGGCTACACCTTC. Its protein product is CASSLISSGFGYTF.

The genes are TRBV28 and TRBJ1-1, with D perhaps TRBD1 (5 bases). The ends were cut back, 7 bases at V and 1 base at J, with 19 bases in the middle. The CDR3 covers 16 residues. Germline V gene data show CDR1 as MDHEN and CDR2 as SYDVKM. The CDR3 nucleotides are TGTGCCAGCATTCCGCCTCCGTGGGACCCGAACACTGAAGCTTTCTTT. It encodes CASIPPPWDPNTEAFF.

This chain connects TRBV7-9 to TRBJ2-1; D perhaps matches TRBD2 (6 bases). The CDR3 loop spans 15 amino acids. CDR1 and CDR2 from the germline V gene are SEHNR and FQNEAQ (reference sequence). V was cut by 6 bases and J by 2 bases, with 14 bases left in between. CDR3 residues: CASSSVADAYNEQFF. The CDR3 nucleotides read TGTGCCAGCAGTTCAGTAGCGGATGCCTACAATGAGCAGTTCTTC.

The genes are TRBV7-9 and TRBJ2-7, with D maybe TRBD2 (5 bases). The germline CDR1 and CDR2 sequences are SEHNR and FQNEAQ (reference sequence). The V and J ends lost 8 bases and 6 bases respectively, with 14 bases between them. The length of the CDR3 is 12 residues. CDR3 region: CASGGRSGEQYF. The CDR3 DNA reads TGTGCCAGCGGAGGACGGAGCGGCGAGCAGTACTTC.

The chain carries TRBV19 and TRBJ2-1; the match to TRBD2 covers 7 bases. Germline values: CDR1 LNHDA, CDR2 SQIVND (reference sequence). The J segment lost 2 bases and the V segment lost 5 bases, leaving 3 bases of the junction unmatched. This CDR3 has 14 amino acids. CDR3: CASSVTSAYNEQFF. The CDR3 region has the DNA TGTGCCAGTAGTGTTACTAGCGCCTACAATGAGCAGTTCTTC. The full variable domain, completed using reference TRBV19 and TRBJ2-1, is DGGITQSPKYLFRKEGQNVTLSCEQNLNHDAMYWYRQDPGQGLRLIYYSQIVNDFQKGDIAEGYSVSREKKESFPLTVTSAQKNPTAFYLCASSVTSAYNEQFFGPGTRLTVL.

The rearrangement links TRBV10-3 to TRBJ2-5; 12 bases agree with TRBD1. The CDR3 is 13 residues long. With 11 bases clipped from V and 7 bases from J, the junction kept 8 bases outside the gene matches. Germline loops: CDR1 ENHRY, CDR2 SYGVKD. The CDR3 coding sequence is TGTGCCTCCGGGACAGGGGGCGGGGCGACCCAGTACTTC. It is translated as CASGTGGGATQYF.

CDR3: CASSLQMDTNNEKLFF. CDR3 nucleotide sequence: TGTGCCAGCAGCCTACAAATGGACACCAATAATGAAAAACTGTTTTTT. The chain carries TRBV5-6 and TRBJ1-4; tentatively, D is TRBD1 (5 bases). The CDR3 extends over 16 amino acids. Germline CDR1 is SGHDT and CDR2 is YYEEEE. Trimming cost V 4 bases and J 4 bases, with 17 bases left between them.

CDR3 nucleotide sequence: TGTGCCACCAGCAGAGCAATGGAGGGGATTAATGAAAAACTGTTTTTT. Its protein is CATSRAMEGINEKLFF. The chain uses TRBV15 and TRBJ1-4, with D tentatively TRBD1 (5 bases). V was pared by 1 base and J by 4 bases, with 13 bases between. Germline V gene lookup returns CDR1 LNHNV and CDR2 YYDKDF (reference sequence). This CDR3 has 16 amino acids.

This clone was detected once. J is TRBJ2-1 and V is TRBV9; TRBD2 agrees at 9 bases. V trimming: 3 bases; J trimming: 5 bases; junction bases outside the gene matches: 9. This CDR3 has 16 amino acids. Germline loops: CDR1 SGDLS, CDR2 YYNGEE. This CDR3 reads CASSALSSGVHNEQFF. The CDR3 DNA reads as TGTGCCAGCAGCGCTCTGTCTAGCGGGGTTCACAATGAGCAGTTCTTC.